This T cell receptor beta chain was obtained from a study of a mutant IDH1 vaccine in newly diagnosed glioma. CDR3 length equals 16 residues. V shed 2 bases and J 7 bases; nucleotides not matched to a gene: 9. CDR1 MDHEN and CDR2 SYDVKM come from the germline V gene. A word on this clone: Antigen specificity is unknown.

Study-wide results and caveats: Vaccine-induced immune responses occurred in approximately 93% of patients.

Some clones are missing from TCRdb's copy, which holds only in-frame ones; the method was immunoSEQ multiplex PCR. The data hold 65,000 to 85,000 clones, with approximately 86% observed a single time. The time point is: week 35, safety follow-up. Topical imiquimod accompanied each vaccine dose, which consisted of 300 ug of mutant IDH1 20-mer peptide. Donors' newly diagnosed IDH1-mutant WHO grade 3 or 4 astrocytomas lacked nuclear ATRX. This chain links TRBV28 with TRBJ1-1; TRBD1 aligns across 11 bases. This TCR derives from a man aged 30-40 years with glioma. The material was PBMCs, obtained from a glioma patient whose treatment included an IDH1 peptide vaccine. The CDR3: CASSLVAGGTGGEAFF. The CDR3 DNA follows: TGTGCCAGCAGTTTAGTCGCTGGCGGGACAGGGGGTGAAGCTTTCTTT.